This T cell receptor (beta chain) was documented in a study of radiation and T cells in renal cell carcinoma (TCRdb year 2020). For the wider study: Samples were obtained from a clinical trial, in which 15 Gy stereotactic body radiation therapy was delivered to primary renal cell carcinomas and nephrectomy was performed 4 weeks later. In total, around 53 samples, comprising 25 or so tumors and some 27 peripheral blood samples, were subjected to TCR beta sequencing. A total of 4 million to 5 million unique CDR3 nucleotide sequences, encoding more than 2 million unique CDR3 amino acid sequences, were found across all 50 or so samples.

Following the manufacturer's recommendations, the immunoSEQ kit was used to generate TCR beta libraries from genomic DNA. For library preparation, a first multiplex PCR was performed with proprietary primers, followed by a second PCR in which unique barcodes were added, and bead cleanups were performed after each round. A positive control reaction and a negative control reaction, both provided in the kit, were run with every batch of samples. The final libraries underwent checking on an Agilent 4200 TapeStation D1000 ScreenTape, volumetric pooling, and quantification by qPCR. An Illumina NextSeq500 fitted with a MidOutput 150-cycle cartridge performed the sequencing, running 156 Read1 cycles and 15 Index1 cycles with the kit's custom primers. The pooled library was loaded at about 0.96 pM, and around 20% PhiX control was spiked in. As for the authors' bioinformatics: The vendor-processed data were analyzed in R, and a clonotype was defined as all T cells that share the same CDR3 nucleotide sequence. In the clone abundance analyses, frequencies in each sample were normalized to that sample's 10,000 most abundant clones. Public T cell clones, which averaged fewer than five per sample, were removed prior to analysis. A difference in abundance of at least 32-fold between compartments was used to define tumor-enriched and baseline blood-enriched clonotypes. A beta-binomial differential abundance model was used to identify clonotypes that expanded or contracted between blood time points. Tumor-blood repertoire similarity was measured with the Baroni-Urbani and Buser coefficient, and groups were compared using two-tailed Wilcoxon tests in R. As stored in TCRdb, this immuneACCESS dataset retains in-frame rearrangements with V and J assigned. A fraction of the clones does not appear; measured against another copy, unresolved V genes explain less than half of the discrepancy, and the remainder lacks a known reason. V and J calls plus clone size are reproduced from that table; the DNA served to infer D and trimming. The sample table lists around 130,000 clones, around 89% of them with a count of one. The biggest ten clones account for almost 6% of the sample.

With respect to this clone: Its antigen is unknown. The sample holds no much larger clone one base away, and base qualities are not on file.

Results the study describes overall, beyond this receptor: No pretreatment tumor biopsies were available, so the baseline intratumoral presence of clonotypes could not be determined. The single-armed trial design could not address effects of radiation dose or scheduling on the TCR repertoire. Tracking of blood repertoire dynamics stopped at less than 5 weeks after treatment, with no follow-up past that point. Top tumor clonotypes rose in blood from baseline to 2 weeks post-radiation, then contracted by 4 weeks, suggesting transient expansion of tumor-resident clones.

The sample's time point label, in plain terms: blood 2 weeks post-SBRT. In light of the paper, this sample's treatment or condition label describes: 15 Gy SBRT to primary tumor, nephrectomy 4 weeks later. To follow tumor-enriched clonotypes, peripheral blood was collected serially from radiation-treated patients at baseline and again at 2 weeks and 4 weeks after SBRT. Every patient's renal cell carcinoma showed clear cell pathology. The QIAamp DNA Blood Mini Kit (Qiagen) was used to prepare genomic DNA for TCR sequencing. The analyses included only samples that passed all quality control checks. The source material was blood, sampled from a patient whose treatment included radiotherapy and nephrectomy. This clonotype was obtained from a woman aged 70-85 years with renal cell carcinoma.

Here the CDR3 is given as CASSFPLPREQYF. The sequenced DNA is TGTGCCAGCAGCTTCCCCCTCCCTAGGGAGCAGTACTTC. Rearrangement joined TRBV6-6 to TRBJ2-7; the D gene is unclear. The CDR3 sequence holds 13 residues, the cysteine and phenylalanine included. The read is trimmed to its CDR3 DNA, 39 bases read in frame from base 1. Trimming costs V 6 bases and J 7 bases, and their ends lie 16 bases apart. CDR1 MNHNY and CDR2 SVGAGI were looked up in the germline V gene (reference sequence).